The TCR beta chain under discussion was sequenced for a study of blood T cell repertoires in COVID-19. Germline CDR1 is SGHAT and CDR2 is FQNNGV. This CDR3 has 16 residues. V trimming: 4 bases; J trimming: 4 bases; junction bases outside the gene matches: 13. Sequenced by immunoSEQ multiplex PCR; TCRdb stores in-frame clones only, minus some. Of roughly 380,000 clones listed, approximately 91% are singletons. This clonotype was sampled from a woman aged 25-40 years who had been exposed to COVID-19. The J gene is TRBJ2-7, the V gene TRBV11-2; 7 bases map to TRBD2. The specimen was PBMCs or T cells enriched from blood (not recorded which). The CDR3 coding sequence is TGTGCCAGCAGCTCTTGGGGGGGACCGGCGACGTACGAGCAGTACTTC. Residues: CASSSWGGPATYEQYF.